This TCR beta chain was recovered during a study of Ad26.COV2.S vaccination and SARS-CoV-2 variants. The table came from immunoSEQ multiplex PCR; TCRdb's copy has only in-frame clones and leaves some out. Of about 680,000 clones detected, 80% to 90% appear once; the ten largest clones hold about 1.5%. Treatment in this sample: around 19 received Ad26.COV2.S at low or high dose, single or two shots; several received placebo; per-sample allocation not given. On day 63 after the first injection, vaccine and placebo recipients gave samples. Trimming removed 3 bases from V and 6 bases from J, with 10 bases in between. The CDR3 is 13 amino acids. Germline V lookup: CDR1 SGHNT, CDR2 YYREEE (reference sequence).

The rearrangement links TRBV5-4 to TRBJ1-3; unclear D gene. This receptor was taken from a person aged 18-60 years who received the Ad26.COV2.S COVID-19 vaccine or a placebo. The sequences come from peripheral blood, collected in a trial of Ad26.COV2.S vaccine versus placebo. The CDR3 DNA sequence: TGTGCCAGCAGCTCGGCATTGGAAAACACCATATATTTT. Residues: CASSSALENTIYF.